The present entry profiles one T cell receptor (beta chain) with its context. These data come from a study of cytomegalovirus exposure and HLA in healthy donors. Across the study: Genotyping showed roughly 76% of some 400 donors falling in the Caucasian-associated ancestry cluster.

PCR primers comprised 60 Vbeta and 13 Jbeta primers. Method: immunoSEQ multiplex PCR; TCRdb's copy keeps in-frame clones and lacks some. The data hold 150,000 to 200,000 clones, with less than 90% observed a single time. This clonotype was obtained from a woman aged 50 to 65 in good health and CMV-seropositive. Specimen: PBMCs.

This CDR3 reads CASSQERIQYNEQFF. As DNA, the CDR3 is TGCGCCAGCAGCCAGGAGCGGATCCAATACAATGAGCAGTTCTTC. The rearrangement joins TRBV5-1 to TRBJ2-1, with D possibly TRBD2 on 5 matching bases. V lost 4 bases and J lost 4, with 15 bases in between. The germline V gene has CDR1 SGHRS and CDR2 YFSETQ. The CDR3 contains 15 residues.